This entry lists 26 T cell receptor beta chains sequenced from one sample in a study of CXCR3-negative and CXCR3-positive naive CD8 T cells. Study findings and constraints: CXCR3-positive naive cells had more hydrophobic TRB CDR3s than CXCR3-negative naive cells.

These receptors have no identified antigens. Carrying UMI labels, the TRB cDNA libraries were prepared through 5' RACE. TCRdb reanalyzed the 5' RACE reads and collapses them to one entry per CDR3 protein, without DNA. The specimen's table records 85,000 to 90,000 distinct CDR3 sequences. The specimen was naive CXCR3+ CD8+ T cells from blood. Subset reported: CD45RO-CCR7+CD27+CD95- naive CD8+ T cells expressing CXCR3 (TNR3+). The receptor source for this set is a human donor in good health. Some clones in this sample may be carry-over from other donors' samples.

V gene TRBV28 combines with J gene TRBJ2-1; the D call from TCRdb, TRBD2, cannot be confirmed without DNA. The CDR3 totals 15 residues. Germline loops: CDR1 MDHEN, CDR2 SYDVKM. The CDR3 sequence: CASRRGTSGYNEQFF.

The chain has TRBV5-1 and TRBJ2-7; TCRdb lists TRBD1, though no DNA is available to test this call. Looked up from germline, CDR1 is SGHRS and CDR2 is YFSETQ. This CDR3 has 19 residues. The CDR3 protein is CASSLAETDLWGHYYEQYF.

This chain uses TRBV4-1 with TRBJ1-1. The germline CDR1 and CDR2 sequences are MGHRA and YSYEKL. The CDR3 has 13 amino acids. CDR3 residues: CASSQDRYTEAFF.

The chain employs TRBV28 and TRBJ2-2. CDR1 MDHEN and CDR2 SYDVKM come from the germline V gene. The CDR3 contains 14 residues. The CDR3 spells CASSMRTYTGELFF.

This chain joins TRBV12-3 or TRBV12-4 and TRBJ2-5. CDR3 length equals 14 residues. Here the CDR3 reads CASSLNRGPETQYF.

The CDR3 spells CASSSTGRVNEQFF. V usage is TRBV12-3 or TRBV12-4 and J usage is TRBJ2-1; the D gene TCRdb calls, TRBD2, cannot be checked with no DNA. The CDR3 consists of 14 residues.

The rearrangement links TRBV7-2 to TRBJ2-7; the D call from TCRdb, TRBD1, cannot be confirmed without DNA. Per germline, CDR1 SGHTA and CDR2 FQGNSA. CDR3 length equals 15 residues. Here the CDR3 reads CASSLSGIRTYEQYF.

CDR3 loop: CASSPFQDTGELFF. The chain joins TRBV9 to TRBJ2-2. Germline CDR1 SGDLS, CDR2 YYNGEE. The CDR3 sequence is 14 residues long.

The chain joins TRBV29-1 to TRBJ1-1; TCRdb lists TRBD1, though no DNA is available to test this call. The CDR3 runs 12 residues. The V gene's germline CDR1 is SQVTM and CDR2 ANQGSEA. CDR3 sequence reads: CSVHIWGNEAFF. Based on the CDR3 plus reference TRBV29-1 and TRBJ1-1, the full variable domain is SAVISQKPSRDICQRGTSLTIQCQVDSQVTMMFWYRQQPGQSLTLIATANQGSEATYESGFVIDKFPISRPNLTFSTLTVSNMSPEDSSIYLCSVHIWGNEAFFGQGTRLTVV.

V gene TRBV28 combines with J gene TRBJ1-2; TCRdb selects TRBD1, and the lack of DNA leaves this call unchecked. The germline V gene encodes CDR1 MDHEN and CDR2 SYDVKM. The CDR3 extends over 17 amino acids. The CDR3 spells CASSSLRDRGTNYGYTF.

The chain joins TRBV11-2 to TRBJ2-5. This CDR3 contains 15 residues. The germline V gene encodes CDR1 SGHAT and CDR2 FQNNGV. This CDR3 reads CASSSSLRIGETQYF.

V and J are TRBV7-9 and TRBJ2-4; TCRdb's D gene call, TRBD1, goes unchecked for lack of DNA. Per germline, CDR1 SEHNR and CDR2 FQNEAQ (reference sequence). This CDR3 comprises 15 residues. The CDR3: CASSLEALGGNIQYF.

This rearrangement joins TRBV5-1 to TRBJ2-7; TCRdb's D gene call, TRBD1, goes unchecked for lack of DNA. Germline CDR1 reads SGHRS; CDR2 reads YFSETQ. CDR3 length: 14 amino acids. Here the CDR3 reads CASSLRDRDIEQYF.

The V and J genes are TRBV20-1 and TRBJ2-7; the D call of TRBD1 rests on TCRdb alone, since no DNA is present to check it. The germline CDR1 and CDR2 sequences are DFQATT and SNEGSKA (reference sequence). The CDR3 is 13 residues long. CDR3 sequence: CSALTGDDYEQYF.

The CDR3 sequence is CASSALGPADTQYF. This chain connects TRBV12-3 or TRBV12-4 to TRBJ2-3; the D call from TCRdb, TRBD1, cannot be confirmed without DNA. This CDR3 has 14 residues.

The CDR3 sequence: CASRFELAGVAASYEQYF. The genes are TRBV21-1 and TRBJ2-7; TCRdb selects TRBD1, and the lack of DNA leaves this call unchecked. TRBV21-1 is a known pseudogene. The CDR3 is 18 residues long.

The chain recombines TRBV7-2 with TRBJ1-2; TCRdb's D gene call, TRBD1, goes unchecked for lack of DNA. Germline assignment: CDR1 SGHTA and CDR2 FQGNSA. CDR3 length: 16 residues. The CDR3 is CAGQGEPLKANYGYTF. The whole variable domain, remainder taken from reference TRBV7-2 and TRBJ1-2, is GAGVSQSPSNKVTEKGKDVELRCDPISGHTALYWYRQSLGQGLEFLIYFQGNSAPDKSGLPSDRFSAERTGGSVSTLTIQRTQQEDSAVYLCAGQGEPLKANYGYTFGSGTRLTVV.

This chain links TRBV14 with TRBJ2-4; absent DNA, TCRdb's TRBD2 call cannot be checked. The CDR3 sequence is 14 residues long. Germline V lookup: CDR1 SGHDN, CDR2 FVKESK. CDR3: CASSQGGYGNIQYF.

The V gene is TRBV6-6, the J gene TRBJ2-5. The length of the CDR3 is 13 residues. Germline V gives CDR1 MNHNY, CDR2 SVGAGI (reference sequence). The CDR3 sequence: CASSYALQETQYF.

The chain has TRBV28 and TRBJ2-7. Germline V gene sequence: CDR1 MDHEN, CDR2 SYDVKM. The CDR3 runs to 11 residues. This CDR3 is CASSWGYEQYF.

V is TRBV21-1 and J is TRBJ2-2; TCRdb indicates TRBD1, and absent DNA this call remains unverified. TRBV21-1 counts as a pseudogene. The CDR3 is 16 residues long. CDR3 amino acids: CASRLLRVGVPGELFF.

This sequence joins TRBV7-6 and TRBJ2-1; TCRdb gives TRBD1 as the D gene, but with no DNA this cannot be confirmed. This CDR3 is built from 12 residues. Germline V lookup: CDR1 SGHVS, CDR2 FNYEAQ. CDR3 amino acids: CASSPRDNEQFF.

This sequence joins TRBV28 and TRBJ2-7; checking the TCRdb D call of TRBD2 is not possible without DNA. The CDR3 is made up of 15 amino acids. Germline loops: CDR1 MDHEN, CDR2 SYDVKM. CDR3 loop: CASRLLTSGSYEQYF.

The chain recombines TRBV5-5 with TRBJ1-1. Germline V CDR1 and CDR2: SGHKS, YYEKEE (reference sequence). The CDR3 is 14 residues long. The chain's CDR3 is CASSLVAGHTEAFF.

The rearrangement links TRBV7-9 to TRBJ2-7; checking the TCRdb D call of TRBD1 is not possible without DNA. Germline loops: CDR1 SEHNR, CDR2 FQNEAQ (reference sequence). The CDR3 length is 15 residues. This CDR3 is CASSLANNRGNEQYF.

The chain employs TRBV29-1 and TRBJ2-1. The germline gives CDR1 SQVTM, CDR2 ANQGSEA. CDR3 length: 13 residues. This CDR3 is CSVAQSSYNEQFF.